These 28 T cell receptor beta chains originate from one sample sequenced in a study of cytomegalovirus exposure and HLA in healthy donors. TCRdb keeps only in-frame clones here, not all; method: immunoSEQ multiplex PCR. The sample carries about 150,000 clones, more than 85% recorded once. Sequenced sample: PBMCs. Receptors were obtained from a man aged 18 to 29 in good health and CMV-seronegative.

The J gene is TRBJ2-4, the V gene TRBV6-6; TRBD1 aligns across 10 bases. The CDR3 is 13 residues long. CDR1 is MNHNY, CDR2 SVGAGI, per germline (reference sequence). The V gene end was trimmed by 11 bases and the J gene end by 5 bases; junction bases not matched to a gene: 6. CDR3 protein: CAGLTGGENIQYF. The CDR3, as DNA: TGTGCCGGCTTGACAGGGGGCGAAAACATTCAGTACTTC.

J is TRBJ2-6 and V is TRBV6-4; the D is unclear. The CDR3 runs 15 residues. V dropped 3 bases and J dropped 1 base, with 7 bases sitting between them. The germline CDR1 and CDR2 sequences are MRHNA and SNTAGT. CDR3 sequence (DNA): TGTGCCAGCAGTGAGGCGGCTTCTGGGGCCAACGTCCTGACTTTC. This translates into CASSEAASGANVLTF.

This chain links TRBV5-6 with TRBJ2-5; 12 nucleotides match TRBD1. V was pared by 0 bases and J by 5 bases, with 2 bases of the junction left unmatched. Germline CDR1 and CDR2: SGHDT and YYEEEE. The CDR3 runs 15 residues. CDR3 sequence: CASSLVGQGAETQYF. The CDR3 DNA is TGTGCCAGCAGCTTGGTGGGACAGGGGGCCGAGACCCAGTACTTC.

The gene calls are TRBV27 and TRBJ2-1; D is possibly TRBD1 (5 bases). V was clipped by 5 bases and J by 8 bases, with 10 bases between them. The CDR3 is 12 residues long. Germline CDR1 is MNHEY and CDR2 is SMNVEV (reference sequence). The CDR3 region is CASSQGIDEQFF. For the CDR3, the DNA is TGTGCCAGCAGTCAGGGAATCGATGAGCAGTTCTTC.

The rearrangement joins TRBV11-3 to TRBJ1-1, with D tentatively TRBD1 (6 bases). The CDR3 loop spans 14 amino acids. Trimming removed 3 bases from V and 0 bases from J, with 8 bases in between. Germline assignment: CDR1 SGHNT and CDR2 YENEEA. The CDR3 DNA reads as TGTGCCAGCAGCTTTTCAGGGGTGAACACTGAAGCTTTCTTT. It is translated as CASSFSGVNTEAFF.

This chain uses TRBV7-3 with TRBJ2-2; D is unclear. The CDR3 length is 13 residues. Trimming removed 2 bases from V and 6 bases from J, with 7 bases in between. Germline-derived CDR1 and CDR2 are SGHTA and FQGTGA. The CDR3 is CASSLYQSGELFF. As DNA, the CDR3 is TGTGCCAGCAGCTTATATCAGTCCGGGGAGCTGTTTTTT.

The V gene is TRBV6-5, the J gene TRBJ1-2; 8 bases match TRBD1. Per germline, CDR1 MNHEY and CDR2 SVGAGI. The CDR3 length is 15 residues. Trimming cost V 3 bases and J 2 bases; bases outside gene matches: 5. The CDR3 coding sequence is TGTGCCAGCAGTTATACGGACAGGGTGAACTATGGCTACACCTTC. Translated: CASSYTDRVNYGYTF.

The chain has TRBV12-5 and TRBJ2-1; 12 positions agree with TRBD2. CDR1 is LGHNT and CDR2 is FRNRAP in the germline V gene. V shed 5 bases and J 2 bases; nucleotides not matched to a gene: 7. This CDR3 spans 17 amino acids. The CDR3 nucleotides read TGTGCTAGTGGTCCCAGGACTAGCGGGATCCCCTACAATGAGCAGTTCTTC. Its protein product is CASGPRTSGIPYNEQFF. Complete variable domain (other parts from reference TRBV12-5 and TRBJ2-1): DARVTQTPRHKVTEMGQEVTMRCQPILGHNTVFWYRQTMMQGLELLAYFRNRAPLDDSGMPKDRFSAEMPDATLATLKIQPSEPRDSAVYFCASGPRTSGIPYNEQFFGPGTRLTVL.

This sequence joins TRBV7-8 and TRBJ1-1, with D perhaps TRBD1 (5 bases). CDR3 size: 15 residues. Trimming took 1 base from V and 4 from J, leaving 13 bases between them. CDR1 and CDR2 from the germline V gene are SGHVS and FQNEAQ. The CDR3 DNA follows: TGTGCCAGCAGCTTAGTTAAGGGGTCGGCCACTGAAGCTTTCTTT. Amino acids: CASSLVKGSATEAFF.

The CDR3 sequence is CASNSWGGKAPGAFDYEQYV. The CDR3 DNA follows: TGCGCCAGCAATAGCTGGGGGGGGAAGGCGCCAGGAGCGTTCGATTACGAGCAGTACGTC. The J gene is TRBJ2-7, the V gene TRBV10-1; TRBD2 matches 7 bases. CDR1 and CDR2 from the germline V gene are WNHNN and SYGVQD (reference sequence). CDR3 size: 20 residues. The trim removed 7 bases at V and 4 bases at J, leaving 28 bases unmatched.

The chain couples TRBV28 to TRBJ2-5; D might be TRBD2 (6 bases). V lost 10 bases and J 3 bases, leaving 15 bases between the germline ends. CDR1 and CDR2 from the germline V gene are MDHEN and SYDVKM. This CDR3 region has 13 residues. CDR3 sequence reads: CATGTGDKETQYF. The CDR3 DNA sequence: TGTGCCACCGGGACTGGGGATAAAGAGACCCAGTACTTC.

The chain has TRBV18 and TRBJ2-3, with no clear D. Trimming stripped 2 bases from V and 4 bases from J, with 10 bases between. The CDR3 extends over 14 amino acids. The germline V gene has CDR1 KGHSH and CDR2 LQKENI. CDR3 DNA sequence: TGTGCCAGCTCACCAATCAATCCAGCAGATACGCAGTATTTT. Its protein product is CASSPINPADTQYF.

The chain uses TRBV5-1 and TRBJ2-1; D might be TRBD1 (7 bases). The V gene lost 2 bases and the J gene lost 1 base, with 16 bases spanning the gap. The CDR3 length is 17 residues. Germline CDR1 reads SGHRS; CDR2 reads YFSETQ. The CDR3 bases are TGCGCCAGCAGCTTTAGGGAGGACAGGCGATCCTACAATGAGCAGTTCTTC. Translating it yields CASSFREDRRSYNEQFF.

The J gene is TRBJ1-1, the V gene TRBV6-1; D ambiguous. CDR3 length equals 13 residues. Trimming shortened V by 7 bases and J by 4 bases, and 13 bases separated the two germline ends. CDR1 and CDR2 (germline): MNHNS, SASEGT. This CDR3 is CASTPSRGTEAFF. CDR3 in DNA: TGTGCCAGCACCCCGTCTCGAGGCACTGAAGCTTTCTTT.

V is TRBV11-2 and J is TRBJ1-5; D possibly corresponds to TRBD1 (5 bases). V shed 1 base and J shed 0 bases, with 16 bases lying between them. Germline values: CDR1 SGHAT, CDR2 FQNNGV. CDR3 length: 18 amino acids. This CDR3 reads CASSLGPGGGYSNQPQHF. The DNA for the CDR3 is TGTGCCAGCAGCTTAGGCCCGGGGGGGGGATATAGCAATCAGCCCCAGCATTTT.

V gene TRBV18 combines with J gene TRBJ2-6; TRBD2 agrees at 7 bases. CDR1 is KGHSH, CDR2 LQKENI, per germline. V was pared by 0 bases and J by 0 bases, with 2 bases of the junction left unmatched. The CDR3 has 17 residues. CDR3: CASSPPRGYSGANVLTF. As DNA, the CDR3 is TGTGCCAGCTCACCACCGCGGGGGTACTCTGGGGCCAACGTCCTGACTTTC.

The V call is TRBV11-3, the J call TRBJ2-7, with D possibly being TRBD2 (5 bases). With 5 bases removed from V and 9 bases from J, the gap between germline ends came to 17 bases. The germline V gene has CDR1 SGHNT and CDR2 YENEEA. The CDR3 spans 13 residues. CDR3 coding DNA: TGTGCCAGCAGCGGACTCTCCTACGATGGGCAGTACGTC. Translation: CASSGLSYDGQYV.

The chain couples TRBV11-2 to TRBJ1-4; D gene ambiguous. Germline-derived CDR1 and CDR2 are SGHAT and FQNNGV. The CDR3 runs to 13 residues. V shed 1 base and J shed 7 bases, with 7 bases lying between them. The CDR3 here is CASSLVLSEKLFF. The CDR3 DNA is TGTGCCAGCAGCTTAGTTTTGAGTGAAAAACTGTTTTTT.

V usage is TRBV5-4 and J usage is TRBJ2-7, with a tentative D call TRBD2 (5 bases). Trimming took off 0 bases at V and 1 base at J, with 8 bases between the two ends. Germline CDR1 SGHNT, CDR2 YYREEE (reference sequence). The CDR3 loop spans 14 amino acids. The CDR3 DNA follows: TGTGCCAGCAGCTTGGACAGCGGTTCCTACGAGCAGTACTTC. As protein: CASSLDSGSYEQYF.

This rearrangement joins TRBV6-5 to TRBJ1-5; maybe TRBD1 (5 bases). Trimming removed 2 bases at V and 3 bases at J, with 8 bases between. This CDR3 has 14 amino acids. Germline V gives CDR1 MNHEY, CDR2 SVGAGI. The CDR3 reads CASSYDRNNQPQHF. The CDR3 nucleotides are TGTGCCAGCAGTTACGACAGAAACAATCAGCCCCAGCATTTT.

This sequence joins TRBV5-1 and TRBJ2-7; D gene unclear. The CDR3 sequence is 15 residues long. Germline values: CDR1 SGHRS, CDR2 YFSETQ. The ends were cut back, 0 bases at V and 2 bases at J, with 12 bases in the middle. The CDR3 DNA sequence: TGCGCCAGCAGCTTGGGCACTAAGATTCCCTACGAGCAGTACTTC. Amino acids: CASSLGTKIPYEQYF.

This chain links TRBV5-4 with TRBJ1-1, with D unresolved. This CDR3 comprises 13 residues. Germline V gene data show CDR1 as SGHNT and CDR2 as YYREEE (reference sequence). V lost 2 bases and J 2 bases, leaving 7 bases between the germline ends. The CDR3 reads CASSFYLNTEAFF. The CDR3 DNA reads TGTGCCAGCAGCTTTTATCTCAACACTGAAGCTTTCTTT.

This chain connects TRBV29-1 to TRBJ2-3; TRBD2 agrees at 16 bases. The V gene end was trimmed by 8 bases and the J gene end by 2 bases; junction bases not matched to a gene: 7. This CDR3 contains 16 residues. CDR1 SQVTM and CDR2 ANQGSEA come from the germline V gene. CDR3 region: CSTGTSGRANTDTQYF. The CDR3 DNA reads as TGCAGCACAGGGACTAGCGGGAGGGCCAACACAGATACGCAGTATTTT.

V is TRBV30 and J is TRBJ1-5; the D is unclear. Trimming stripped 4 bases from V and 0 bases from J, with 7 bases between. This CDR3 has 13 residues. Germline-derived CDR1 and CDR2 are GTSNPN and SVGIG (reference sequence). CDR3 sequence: CAWTRYSNQPQHF. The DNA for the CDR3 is TGTGCCTGGACGAGGTATAGCAATCAGCCCCAGCATTTT.

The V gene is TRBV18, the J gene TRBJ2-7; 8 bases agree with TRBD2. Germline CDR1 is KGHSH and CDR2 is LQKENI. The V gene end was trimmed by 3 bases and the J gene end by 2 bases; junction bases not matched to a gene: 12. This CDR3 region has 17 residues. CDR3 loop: CASSPTPLAGPPYEQYV. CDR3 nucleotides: TGTGCCAGCTCACCGACACCTCTAGCGGGCCCCCCCTACGAGCAGTACGTC.

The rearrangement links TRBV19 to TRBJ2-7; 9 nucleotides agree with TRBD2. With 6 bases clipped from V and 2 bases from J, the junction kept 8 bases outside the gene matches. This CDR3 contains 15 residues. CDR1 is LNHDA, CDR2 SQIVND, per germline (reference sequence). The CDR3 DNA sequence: TGTGCCAGTAGGAGACTAGCGGAACATCCCTACGAGCAGTACTTC. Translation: CASRRLAEHPYEQYF.

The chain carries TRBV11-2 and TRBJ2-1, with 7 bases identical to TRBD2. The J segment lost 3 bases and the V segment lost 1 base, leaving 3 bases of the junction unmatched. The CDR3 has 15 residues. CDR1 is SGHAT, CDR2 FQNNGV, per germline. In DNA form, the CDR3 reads TGTGCCAGCAGCTTAGGGCTAGCGGACTACAATGAGCAGTTCTTC. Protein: CASSLGLADYNEQFF.

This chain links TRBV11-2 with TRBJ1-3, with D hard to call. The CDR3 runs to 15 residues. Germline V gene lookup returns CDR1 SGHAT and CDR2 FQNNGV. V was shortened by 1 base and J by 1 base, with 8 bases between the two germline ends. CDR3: CASSLGFTSGNTIYF. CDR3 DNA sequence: TGTGCCAGCAGCTTAGGTTTTACATCTGGAAACACCATATATTTT.